The 5 T cell receptor beta chains given below trace back to one sample, sequenced in a study of blood T cells in healthy people across ages. The second PCR ran roughly 7 to 12 cycles with a sample-barcoded 5' primer and J-beta primers. One entry per CDR3 protein, called by TCRdb with MiXCR from the 5' RACE reads. The sample includes about 1 million distinct CDR3 sequences, 45% of them seen just once. The sample was blood. These receptor sequences come from a woman aged 55-69 years in good health.

There are many counts of this clonotype. The chain uses TRBV9 and TRBJ2-3; 8 bases agree with TRBD2. This CDR3 has 16 amino acids. Trimming cost V 0 bases and J 2 bases; bases outside gene matches: 5. Germline CDR1 SGDLS, CDR2 YYNGEE. CDR3 protein: CASSVDAGGSTDTQYF. CDR3 DNA sequence: TGTGCCAGCAGCGTAGATGCGGGAGGTTCCACAGATACGCAGTATTTT.

This chain joins TRBV25-1 and TRBJ2-7; D is undetermined. The V and J ends lost 2 bases and 7 bases respectively, with 6 bases between them. The CDR3 extends over 11 amino acids. Germline values: CDR1 MGHDK, CDR2 SYGVNS. The CDR3 coding sequence is TGTGCCAGCAGTGAAGGTCTAGAGCAGTACTTC. It translates to CASSEGLEQYF.

This clonotype turned up a few times. This chain connects TRBV5-6 to TRBJ1-4; 7 bases are shared with TRBD1. After removal of 2 bases from V and 7 bases from J, the junction contained 2 bases not matched to a gene. From germline, CDR1 is SGHDT and CDR2 YYEEEE. This CDR3 has 13 residues. This chain's CDR3 is CASSLQGREKLFF. DNA of the CDR3: TGTGCCAGCAGCTTACAGGGGCGTGAAAAACTGTTTTTT.

This clonotype occurred a few times. The J gene is TRBJ1-5, the V gene TRBV12-3 or TRBV12-4, with D uncertain. The CDR3 loop spans 12 amino acids. V dropped 3 bases and J dropped 3 bases, with 3 bases sitting between them. CDR3 nucleotide sequence: TGTGCCAGCAGTTTTTTCAATCAGCCCCAGCATTTT. Its translation is CASSFFNQPQHF.

Here the CDR3 reads CSARRRETHEQYF. As DNA, the CDR3 is TGCAGTGCTAGGCGGCGGGAGACCCACGAGCAGTACTTC. The J gene is TRBJ2-7, the V gene TRBV20-1; 7 bases agree with TRBD2. Germline assignment: CDR1 DFQATT and CDR2 SNEGSKA (reference sequence). The CDR3 is 13 residues long. V lost 3 bases to trimming and J lost 5 bases; unmatched junction nucleotides: 7.